This paragraph covers one T cell receptor (beta chain) sequence. CDR3 length: 14 amino acids. Looked up from germline, CDR1 is SGHRS and CDR2 is YFSETQ. Trimming cost V 2 bases and J 1 base, with 7 bases left between them. This entry belongs to a study of blood T cell repertoires in COVID-19. Overall study context: T cells, B-cell-depleted T cells, or PBMCs supplied cDNA or gDNA.

Profiled with immunoSEQ multiplex PCR; TCRdb holds only in-frame clones, not every one. Among tens of thousands of clones listed, more than 70% were seen once. The receptor's source is a man between 65 and 85 years old with COVID-19, enrolled during active disease. The chain has TRBV5-1 and TRBJ2-1; unclear D gene. Sample: peripheral blood. CDR3 sequence: CASSFSLSYNEQFF. In DNA, the CDR3 is TGCGCCAGCAGCTTCTCCCTATCCTACAATGAGCAGTTCTTC.